This T cell receptor beta chain was documented in a study of T-cell reconstitution after alpha-beta-depleted transplantation in children listed by TCRdb under 2016. Background on the whole study: Using TCR repertoire profiling, the study followed T-cell immune reconstitution in a quantitative way in children after TCRalphabeta/CD19-depleted allogeneic hematopoietic cell transplantation.

The sample's treatment or condition label is to be understood as: allogeneic hematopoietic cell transplantation with graft depleted of TCRalphabeta T cells and CD19 B cells. TCRalphabeta/CD19-depleted allogeneic hematopoietic cell grafts were given to the transplant recipients, all of whom were children. This clonotype was detected ten times or more. What this receptor recognizes is not known. Base qualities are missing; no much larger clone stands one base away. The library was built by means of PCR. The sequencer listed for this sample is Illumina HiSeq 2500. TCR library preparation used molecular barcoding, with unique molecular identifiers applied to normalize quantification of the TCRbeta repertoire. TCRdb reprocessed the public reads (quality trimming at Q25 with fastp, clone calling with MiXCR) and kept in-frame beta chains. CDR3 protein sequences are deduplicated, and each keeps its most common genes and DNA. The sample table shows roughly 150,000 distinct CDR3 sequences, and 11% are seen once. Of the sample, over 10% falls within the top ten clones.

General findings and caveats noted by the study authors: About two months after transplant, the apparently early recovery of alphabetaT-cell counts reportedly depended on just several hundred clones that had expanded rapidly and came from non-depleted graft cells. Over the following months the frequencies of hyperexpanded clones went down, and after one year T-cell counts and TCRbeta diversity were mostly credited to newly produced T cells. The high TCRbeta diversity at day 60 in some patients was ascribed to recipient T cells and intrathymic progenitors that had survived conditioning.

This TCR came from a boy younger than 10 with acute myeloid leukemia, due to receive a stem cell transplant. Specimen: PBMCs, collected before TCRalphabeta/CD19-depleted stem cell transplant.

The CDR3 protein is CASSRWAVSSYNEQFF. The nucleotides read TGTGCCAGCAGCAGATGGGCCGTGAGCTCCTACAATGAGCAGTTCTTC. The chain links TRBV7-9 with TRBJ2-1; there is no confident call for the D gene. CDR1 and CDR2 (SEHNR, FQNEAQ) derive from the germline V gene (reference sequence). The junction shows trimming of 5 bases on V and 0 bases on J, plus 14 bases between the germline ends. CDR3 length: 16 amino acids, cysteine to phenylalanine. Just the 48-base CDR3 DNA is kept, in frame starting at base 1.